The rows below give T cell receptor beta chains drawn from one sample of a study of identical twins. TCRdb re-called the 5' RACE reads through MiXCR, storing one row per CDR3 protein. The sample contains nearly 650,000 distinct CDR3 sequences, roughly 6.6% of which appear only once. The same sample was also studied in work on yellow fever vaccine responses in identical twins.

Sequencing used PBMCs. The receptors originated from a young woman in good health. Both conserved end residues are part of each CDR3. Fields, in order: V gene, D gene, clone size, J gene, CDR3 DNA, CDR3 protein. D genes are given only for firm matches. Clone size is not always given. Where it is, it says once, few, many or a class for expanded clones.

v_call: TRBV12-3/TRBV12-4; d_call: .; clone_size: .; j_call: TRBJ2-1; cdr3_nt: TGTGCCAGCAGTTTTTTACTGGGAAGATCCTACAATGAGCAGTTCTTC; cdr3_aa: CASSFLLGRSYNEQFF
v_call: TRBV9; d_call: TRBD2; clone_size: .; j_call: TRBJ2-3; cdr3_nt: TGTGCCAGCAGCCCCCCGGGACTAGCGGGCACAGATACGCAGTATTTT; cdr3_aa: CASSPPGLAGTDTQYF
v_call: TRBV4-1; d_call: .; clone_size: many; j_call: TRBJ2-7; cdr3_nt: TGCGCCAGCAGCCAAGATTGGGTCGGAGGGGTACGAGGGGAGCAGTACTTC; cdr3_aa: CASSQDWVGGVRGEQYF
v_call: TRBV7-9; d_call: .; clone_size: .; j_call: TRBJ2-7; cdr3_nt: TGTGCCAGCAGCTTAGATACTCGCCCCGAGCAGTACTTC; cdr3_aa: CASSLDTRPEQYF
v_call: TRBV29-1; d_call: .; clone_size: few; j_call: TRBJ2-7; cdr3_nt: TGCAGCGTTGAGGCGGGCTCCGAGCAGTACTTC; cdr3_aa: CSVEAGSEQYF
v_call: TRBV20-1; d_call: TRBD2; clone_size: many; j_call: TRBJ2-1; cdr3_nt: TGCAGTGCTAGAGATCCGGGGACTAGCGGGGGCCGGTGGTCCTACAATGAGCAGTTCTTC; cdr3_aa: CSARDPGTSGGRWSYNEQFF
v_call: TRBV4-1; d_call: .; clone_size: many; j_call: TRBJ1-1; cdr3_nt: TGCGCCAGCAGCCAAGCCACAGGGAACACTGAAGCTTTCTTT; cdr3_aa: CASSQATGNTEAFF
v_call: TRBV7-6; d_call: .; clone_size: .; j_call: TRBJ2-7; cdr3_nt: TGTGCCAGCAGCCCCAGTTGGGAGACTTACGAGCAGTACTTC; cdr3_aa: CASSPSWETYEQYF
v_call: TRBV13; d_call: TRBD1; clone_size: few; j_call: TRBJ2-1; cdr3_nt: TGTGCCAGCAGCCCCCCAGGGGGAGTCGGATACAATGAGCAGTTCTTC; cdr3_aa: CASSPPGGVGYNEQFF
v_call: TRBV6-5; d_call: .; clone_size: .; j_call: TRBJ2-2; cdr3_nt: TGTGCCAGCAGTTTTTCTGGGTTGGACACCGGGGAGCTGTTTTTT; cdr3_aa: CASSFSGLDTGELFF
v_call: TRBV6-4; d_call: .; clone_size: few; j_call: TRBJ2-3; cdr3_nt: TGTGCCAGCAGTGACGGACTGGCGGATACGCAGTATTTT; cdr3_aa: CASSDGLADTQYF
v_call: TRBV3-1; d_call: .; clone_size: many; j_call: TRBJ2-1; cdr3_nt: TGTGCCAGCAGCCAAGGGGACAACTACAATGAGCAGTTCTTC; cdr3_aa: CASSQGDNYNEQFF
v_call: TRBV18; d_call: .; clone_size: few; j_call: TRBJ2-2; cdr3_nt: TGTGCCAGCTCACCAACACAGGGCGGGGAGCTGTTTTTT; cdr3_aa: CASSPTQGGELFF
v_call: TRBV5-1; d_call: .; clone_size: many; j_call: TRBJ2-1; cdr3_nt: TGCGCCAGCTCCCACGGGGAGTTCTCCTACAATGAGCAGTTCTTC; cdr3_aa: CASSHGEFSYNEQFF
v_call: TRBV5-1; d_call: TRBD2; clone_size: .; j_call: TRBJ2-7; cdr3_nt: TGCGCCAGCAGCGGAACCGGGACTAGCGTGGAGGAGCAGTACTTC; cdr3_aa: CASSGTGTSVEEQYF
v_call: TRBV6-1; d_call: .; clone_size: few; j_call: TRBJ2-2; cdr3_nt: TGTGCAGGGATGGGGGCGCGAGGCACCGGGGAGCTGTTTTTT; cdr3_aa: CAGMGARGTGELFF
v_call: TRBV20-1; d_call: TRBD2; clone_size: .; j_call: TRBJ2-4; cdr3_nt: TGCAGTGCTAGCATCCCCCAGCGGGGCATGCCTTTGGCCAAAAACATTCAGTACTTC; cdr3_aa: CSASIPQRGMPLAKNIQYF
v_call: TRBV2; d_call: .; clone_size: few; j_call: TRBJ1-5; cdr3_nt: TGTGCCAGCAGTGAAGAGGGACAAAGAAGGCAGCCCCAGCATTTT; cdr3_aa: CASSEEGQRRQPQHF
v_call: TRBV5-1; d_call: .; clone_size: few; j_call: TRBJ1-6; cdr3_nt: TGCGCCAGCAGCTTCCTAGACGGATCAAATAATTCACCCCTCCACTTT; cdr3_aa: CASSFLDGSNNSPLHF
v_call: TRBV3-1; d_call: TRBD2; clone_size: .; j_call: TRBJ2-3; cdr3_nt: TGTGCCAGCAGCCACTTTAGTGGGACTAGCGGGACGTGGGGCACAGATACGCAGTATTTT; cdr3_aa: CASSHFSGTSGTWGTDTQYF
v_call: TRBV28; d_call: .; clone_size: few; j_call: TRBJ1-5; cdr3_nt: TGTGCCAGCACCTGGACAGTCAATCAGCCCCAGCATTTT; cdr3_aa: CASTWTVNQPQHF
v_call: TRBV7-9; d_call: TRBD2; clone_size: .; j_call: TRBJ2-3; cdr3_nt: TGTGCCAGCAGCATTAGCGGGGGGATCACAGATACGCAGTATTTT; cdr3_aa: CASSISGGITDTQYF
v_call: TRBV29-1; d_call: TRBD1; clone_size: .; j_call: TRBJ1-2; cdr3_nt: TGCAGCGGCACAGGGGTTGATGGCTACACCTTC; cdr3_aa: CSGTGVDGYTF
v_call: TRBV12-3/TRBV12-4; d_call: TRBD1; clone_size: many; j_call: TRBJ2-1; cdr3_nt: TGTGCCAGCAGTCACCGACAGGGTTACAATGAGCAGTTCTTC; cdr3_aa: CASSHRQGYNEQFF
v_call: TRBV5-1; d_call: TRBD1; clone_size: few; j_call: TRBJ2-6; cdr3_nt: TGCGCCAGCAGCTTGGAATCAGGGGGATTTTCTGGGGCCAACGTCCTGACTTTC; cdr3_aa: CASSLESGGFSGANVLTF
v_call: TRBV12-3/TRBV12-4; d_call: TRBD2; clone_size: many; j_call: TRBJ2-5; cdr3_nt: TGTGCCAGTACACCCGGGACTAGCGGGTTGGGGCCCCAAGAGACCCAGTACTTC; cdr3_aa: CASTPGTSGLGPQETQYF
v_call: TRBV29-1; d_call: .; clone_size: .; j_call: TRBJ2-2; cdr3_nt: TGCAGCGCCTGGACATTGAACACCGGGGAGCTGTTTTTT; cdr3_aa: CSAWTLNTGELFF
v_call: TRBV12-3/TRBV12-4; d_call: .; clone_size: many; j_call: TRBJ1-2; cdr3_nt: TGTGCCAGCAGAGAAGACACGGGCTATGGCTACACCTTC; cdr3_aa: CASREDTGYGYTF
v_call: TRBV10-2; d_call: TRBD1; clone_size: many; j_call: TRBJ1-5; cdr3_nt: TGCGCCAGCAGGAGCGGGACAGAGAACAATCAGCCCCAGCATTTT; cdr3_aa: CASRSGTENNQPQHF
v_call: TRBV7-9; d_call: .; clone_size: .; j_call: TRBJ2-1; cdr3_nt: TGTGCCAGCAGCTCCCCCGGGCTTTTATACAATGAGCAGTTCTTC; cdr3_aa: CASSSPGLLYNEQFF
v_call: TRBV12-3/TRBV12-4; d_call: TRBD1; clone_size: .; j_call: TRBJ1-6; cdr3_nt: TGTGCCAGCAGCCCGGACAGGAAAAATTCACCCCTCCACTTT; cdr3_aa: CASSPDRKNSPLHF
v_call: TRBV29-1; d_call: TRBD2; clone_size: many; j_call: TRBJ2-3; cdr3_nt: TGCAGCGTTGAAGGGGGAGGGTTGGGCACAGATACGCAGTATTTT; cdr3_aa: CSVEGGGLGTDTQYF
v_call: TRBV3-1; d_call: .; clone_size: many; j_call: TRBJ2-2; cdr3_nt: TGTGCCAGCAGCCAAGTCGTCACCCTAAACACCGGGGAGCTGTTTTTT; cdr3_aa: CASSQVVTLNTGELFF
v_call: TRBV5-1; d_call: TRBD1; clone_size: many; j_call: TRBJ2-5; cdr3_nt: TGCGCCAGCAGCCGGGACAGACCTGAGATAGAGACCCAGTACTTC; cdr3_aa: CASSRDRPEIETQYF
v_call: TRBV20-1; d_call: TRBD2; clone_size: few; j_call: TRBJ2-3; cdr3_nt: TGCAGTGCTAGAGTATTGCCTAGCGGGGTTAGCACAGATACGCAGTATTTT; cdr3_aa: CSARVLPSGVSTDTQYF
v_call: TRBV4-1; d_call: .; clone_size: .; j_call: TRBJ2-3; cdr3_nt: TGCGCCAGCAGCCAAATCCACGGGAGTACGCAGTATTTT; cdr3_aa: CASSQIHGSTQYF
v_call: TRBV5-1; d_call: .; clone_size: many; j_call: TRBJ2-3; cdr3_nt: TGCGCCAGCAGCTTGAGTGGGGACACTAGCACAGATACGCAGTATTTT; cdr3_aa: CASSLSGDTSTDTQYF
v_call: TRBV25-1; d_call: .; clone_size: .; j_call: TRBJ2-2; cdr3_nt: TGTGCCAGCAGTGTTGTAACAGGCGCGAACACCGGGGAGCTGTTTTTT; cdr3_aa: CASSVVTGANTGELFF
v_call: TRBV7-9; d_call: .; clone_size: few; j_call: TRBJ1-1; cdr3_nt: TGTGCCAGCAGCTTAGCCGCAGTAATGAACACTGAAGCTTTCTTT; cdr3_aa: CASSLAAVMNTEAFF
v_call: TRBV6-6; d_call: TRBD2; clone_size: many; j_call: TRBJ2-5; cdr3_nt: TGTGCCAGCAGCTGGGACTATCAAGAGACCCAGTACTTC; cdr3_aa: CASSWDYQETQYF
v_call: TRBV12-3/TRBV12-4; d_call: .; clone_size: few; j_call: TRBJ2-3; cdr3_nt: TGTGCCAGCATCAGGGACCGCACAGATACGCAGTATTTT; cdr3_aa: CASIRDRTDTQYF
v_call: TRBV5-6; d_call: .; clone_size: few; j_call: TRBJ2-3; cdr3_nt: TGTGCCAGCAGTTCAGGGACCTTGACAGATACGCAGTATTTT; cdr3_aa: CASSSGTLTDTQYF
v_call: TRBV7-9; d_call: TRBD2; clone_size: .; j_call: TRBJ2-7; cdr3_nt: TGTGCCAGCAGCTCCTTGACTAGCGGGACCCTTTACGAGCAGTACTTC; cdr3_aa: CASSSLTSGTLYEQYF
v_call: TRBV20-1; d_call: .; clone_size: few; j_call: TRBJ2-3; cdr3_nt: TGCAGTGTCGGGACCAGAAGGGATACGCAGTATTTT; cdr3_aa: CSVGTRRDTQYF
v_call: TRBV7-9; d_call: .; clone_size: few; j_call: TRBJ1-1; cdr3_nt: TGTGCCAGCAGCCATGGACAGATGAACACTGAAGCTTTCTTT; cdr3_aa: CASSHGQMNTEAFF
v_call: TRBV27; d_call: .; clone_size: many; j_call: TRBJ2-1; cdr3_nt: TGTGCCAGCACTGGGCAAAGCCCCACCTACAATGAGCAGTTCTTC; cdr3_aa: CASTGQSPTYNEQFF
v_call: TRBV2; d_call: .; clone_size: few; j_call: TRBJ2-3; cdr3_nt: TGTGCCAGCCGACTCGACAGTACAGATACGCAGTATTTT; cdr3_aa: CASRLDSTDTQYF
v_call: TRBV29-1; d_call: .; clone_size: many; j_call: TRBJ2-1; cdr3_nt: TGCAGCGTTATAGCGGAAAATTACAATGAGCAGTTCTTC; cdr3_aa: CSVIAENYNEQFF